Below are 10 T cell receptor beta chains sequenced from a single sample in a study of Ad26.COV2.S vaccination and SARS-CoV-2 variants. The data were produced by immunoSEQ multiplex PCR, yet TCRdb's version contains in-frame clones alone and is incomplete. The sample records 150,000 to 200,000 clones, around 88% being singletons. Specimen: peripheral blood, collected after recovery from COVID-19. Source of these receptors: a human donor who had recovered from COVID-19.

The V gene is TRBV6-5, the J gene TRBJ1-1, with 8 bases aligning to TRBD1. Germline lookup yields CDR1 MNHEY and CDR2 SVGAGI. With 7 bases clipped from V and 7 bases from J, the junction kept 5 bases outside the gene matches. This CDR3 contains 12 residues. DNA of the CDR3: TGTGCCAGCACCTTAACAGGGGGTGAAGCTTTCTTT. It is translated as CASTLTGGEAFF.

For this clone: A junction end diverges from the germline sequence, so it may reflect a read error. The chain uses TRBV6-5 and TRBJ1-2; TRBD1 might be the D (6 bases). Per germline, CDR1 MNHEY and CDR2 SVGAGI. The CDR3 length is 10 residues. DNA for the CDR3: TGTGCCAGCAGTCGGACAGAACCAATCTTC. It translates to CASSRTEPIF.

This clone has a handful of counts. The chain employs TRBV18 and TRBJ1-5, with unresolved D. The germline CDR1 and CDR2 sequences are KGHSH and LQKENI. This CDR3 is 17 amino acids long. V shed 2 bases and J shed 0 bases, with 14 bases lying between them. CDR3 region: CASSPSELSHSNQPQHF. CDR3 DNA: TGTGCCAGCTCACCAAGTGAGCTCAGCCATAGCAATCAGCCCCAGCATTTT.

DNA of the CDR3: TGTGCCAGTGCAGGGAAGAACTCTGGAAACACCATATATTTT. Translated: CASAGKNSGNTIYF. The chain couples TRBV7-8 to TRBJ1-3; possible D gene TRBD1, 5 bases. Germline V gives CDR1 SGHVS, CDR2 FQNEAQ. The length of the CDR3 is 14 residues. V lost 9 bases and J 0 bases, leaving 12 bases between the germline ends.

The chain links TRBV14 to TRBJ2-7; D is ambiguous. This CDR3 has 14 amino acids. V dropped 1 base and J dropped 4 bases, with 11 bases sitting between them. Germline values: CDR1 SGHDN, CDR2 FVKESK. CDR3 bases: TGTGCCAGCAGCCAAGTACAGCTAAAATACGAGCAGTACTTC. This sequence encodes CASSQVQLKYEQYF. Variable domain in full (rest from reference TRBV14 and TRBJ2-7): EAGVTQFPSHSVIEKGQTVTLRCDPISGHDNLYWYRRVMGKEIKFLLHFVKESKQDESGMPNNRFLAERTGGTYSTLKVQPAELEDSGVYFCASSQVQLKYEQYFGPGTRLTVT.

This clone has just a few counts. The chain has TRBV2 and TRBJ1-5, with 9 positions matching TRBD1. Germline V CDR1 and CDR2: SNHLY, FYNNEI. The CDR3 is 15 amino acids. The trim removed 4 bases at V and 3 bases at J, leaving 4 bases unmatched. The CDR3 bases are TGTGCCAGCAGTGGAGGGGACAGGGTCAATCAGCCCCAGCATTTT. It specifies CASSGGDRVNQPQHF.

CDR3 coding DNA: TGTGCCAGCAGCTTCGACAGGGCGGCCGGGGAGCTGTTTTTT. Translated: CASSFDRAAGELFF. The chain recombines TRBV5-4 with TRBJ2-2; TRBD1 aligns across 7 bases. Looked up from germline, CDR1 is SGHNT and CDR2 is YYREEE (reference sequence). V shed 2 bases, J shed 6 bases, and the junction held 4 bases outside the gene matches. The CDR3 has 14 residues.

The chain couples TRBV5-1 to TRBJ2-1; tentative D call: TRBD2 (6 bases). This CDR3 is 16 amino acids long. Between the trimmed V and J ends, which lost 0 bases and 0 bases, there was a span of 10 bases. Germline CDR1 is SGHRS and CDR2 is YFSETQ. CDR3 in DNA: TGCGCCAGCAGCTTGGTTGGACTAAGCTCCTACAATGAGCAGTTCTTC. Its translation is CASSLVGLSSYNEQFF.

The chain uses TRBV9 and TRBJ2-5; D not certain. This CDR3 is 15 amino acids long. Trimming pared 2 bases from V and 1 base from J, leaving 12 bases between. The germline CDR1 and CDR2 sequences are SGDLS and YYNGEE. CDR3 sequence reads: CASSVDLMAQETQYF. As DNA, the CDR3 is TGTGCCAGCAGCGTGGATCTGATGGCCCAAGAGACCCAGTACTTC.

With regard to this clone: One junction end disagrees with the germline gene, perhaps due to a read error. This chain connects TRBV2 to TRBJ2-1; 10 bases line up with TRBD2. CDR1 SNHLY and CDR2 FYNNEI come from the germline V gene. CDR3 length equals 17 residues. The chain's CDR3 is CASSENLLGLAANEQLF. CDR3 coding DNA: TGTGCCAGCAGTGAAAATTTATTAGGACTAGCGGCTAATGAGCAGCTCTTC.